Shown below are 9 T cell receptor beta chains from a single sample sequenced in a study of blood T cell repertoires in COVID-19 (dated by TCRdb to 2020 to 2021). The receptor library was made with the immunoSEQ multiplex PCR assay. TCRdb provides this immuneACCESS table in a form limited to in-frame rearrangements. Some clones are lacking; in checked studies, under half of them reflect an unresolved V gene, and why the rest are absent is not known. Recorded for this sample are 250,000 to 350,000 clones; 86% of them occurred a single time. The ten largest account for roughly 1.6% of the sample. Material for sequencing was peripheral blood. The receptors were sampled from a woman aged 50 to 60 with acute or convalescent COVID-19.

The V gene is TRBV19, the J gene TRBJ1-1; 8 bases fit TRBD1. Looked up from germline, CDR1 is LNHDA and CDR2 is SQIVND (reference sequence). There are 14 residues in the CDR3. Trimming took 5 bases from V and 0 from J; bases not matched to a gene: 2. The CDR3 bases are TGTGCCAGTAGTTTCAGGGGGCTGAACACTGAAGCTTTCTTT. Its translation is CASSFRGLNTEAFF.

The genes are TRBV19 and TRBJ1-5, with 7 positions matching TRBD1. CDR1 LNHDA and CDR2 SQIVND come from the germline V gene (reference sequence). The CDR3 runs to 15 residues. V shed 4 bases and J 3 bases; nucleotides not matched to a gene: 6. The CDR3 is CASSRGTADNQPQHF. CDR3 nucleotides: TGTGCCAGTAGTAGGGGGACAGCGGACAATCAGCCCCAGCATTTT.

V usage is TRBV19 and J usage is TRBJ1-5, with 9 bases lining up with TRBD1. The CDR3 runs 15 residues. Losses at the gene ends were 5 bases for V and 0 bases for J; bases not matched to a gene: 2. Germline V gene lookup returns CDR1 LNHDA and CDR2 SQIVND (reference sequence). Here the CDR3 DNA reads TGTGCCAGTAGTGGACAGGGGCATAGCAATCAGCCCCAGCATTTT. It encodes CASSGQGHSNQPQHF.

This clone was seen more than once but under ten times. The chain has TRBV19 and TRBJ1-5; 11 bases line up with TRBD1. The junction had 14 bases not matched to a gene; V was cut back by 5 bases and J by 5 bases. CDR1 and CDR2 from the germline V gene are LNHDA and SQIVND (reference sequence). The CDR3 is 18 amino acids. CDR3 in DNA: TGTGCCAGTAGTCTCAGAAACCCCGGGACAGGGGGATATCAGCCCCAGCATTTT. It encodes CASSLRNPGTGGYQPQHF.

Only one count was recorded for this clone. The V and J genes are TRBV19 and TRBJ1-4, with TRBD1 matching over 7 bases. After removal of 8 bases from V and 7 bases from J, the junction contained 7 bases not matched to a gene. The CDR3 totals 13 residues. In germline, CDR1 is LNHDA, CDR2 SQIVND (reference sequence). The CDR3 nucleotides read TGTGCCAGTTCAGACAGGGCGAGTGAAAAACTGTTTTTT. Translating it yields CASSDRASEKLFF.

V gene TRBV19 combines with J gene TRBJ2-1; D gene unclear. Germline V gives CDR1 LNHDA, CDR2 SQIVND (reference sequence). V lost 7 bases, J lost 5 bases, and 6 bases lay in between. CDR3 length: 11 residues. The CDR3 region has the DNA TGTGCCAGTAAGAGTGACAATGAGCAGTTCTTC. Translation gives CASKSDNEQFF.

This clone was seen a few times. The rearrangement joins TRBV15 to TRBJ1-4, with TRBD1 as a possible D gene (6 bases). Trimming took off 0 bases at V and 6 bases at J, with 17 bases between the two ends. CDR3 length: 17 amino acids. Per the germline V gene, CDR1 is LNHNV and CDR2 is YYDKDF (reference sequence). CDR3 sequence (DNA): TGTGCCACCAGCAGAGATTCGATCGGAGGGGGGGATGAAAAACTGTTTTTT. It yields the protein CATSRDSIGGGDEKLFF. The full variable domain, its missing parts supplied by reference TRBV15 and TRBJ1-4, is DAMVIQNPRYQVTQFGKPVTLSCSQTLNHNVMYWYQQKSSQAPKLLFHYYDKDFNNEADTPDNFQSRRPNTSFCFLDIRSPGLGDTAMYLCATSRDSIGGGDEKLFFGSGTQLSVL.

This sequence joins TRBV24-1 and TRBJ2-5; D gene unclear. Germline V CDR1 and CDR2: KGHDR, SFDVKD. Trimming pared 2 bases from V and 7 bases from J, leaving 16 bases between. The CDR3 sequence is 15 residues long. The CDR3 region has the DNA TGTGCCACCAGTGATTCTGGCGGCTACCTGGGGACCCAGTACTTC. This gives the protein CATSDSGGYLGTQYF.

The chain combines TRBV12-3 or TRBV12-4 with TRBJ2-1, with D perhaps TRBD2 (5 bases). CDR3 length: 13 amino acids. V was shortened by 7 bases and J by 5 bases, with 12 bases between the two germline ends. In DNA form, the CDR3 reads TGTGCCAGCAAAACCGGGAACAACAATGAGCAGTTCTTC. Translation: CASKTGNNNEQFF.